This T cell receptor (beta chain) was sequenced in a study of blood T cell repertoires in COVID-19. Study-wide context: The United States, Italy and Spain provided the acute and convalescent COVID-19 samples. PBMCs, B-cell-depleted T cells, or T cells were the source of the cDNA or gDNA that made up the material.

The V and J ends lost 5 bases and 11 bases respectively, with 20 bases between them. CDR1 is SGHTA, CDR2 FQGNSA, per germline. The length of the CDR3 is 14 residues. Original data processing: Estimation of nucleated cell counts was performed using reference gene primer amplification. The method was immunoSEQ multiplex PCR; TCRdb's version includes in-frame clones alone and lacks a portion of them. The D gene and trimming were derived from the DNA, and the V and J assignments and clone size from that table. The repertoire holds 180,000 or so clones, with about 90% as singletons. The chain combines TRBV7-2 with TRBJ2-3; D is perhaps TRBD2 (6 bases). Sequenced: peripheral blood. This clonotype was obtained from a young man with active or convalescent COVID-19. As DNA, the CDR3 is TGTGCCAGCAGCGCACTCAGCGGGCCGGGGGTGCAGTATTTT. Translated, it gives CASSALSGPGVQYF.